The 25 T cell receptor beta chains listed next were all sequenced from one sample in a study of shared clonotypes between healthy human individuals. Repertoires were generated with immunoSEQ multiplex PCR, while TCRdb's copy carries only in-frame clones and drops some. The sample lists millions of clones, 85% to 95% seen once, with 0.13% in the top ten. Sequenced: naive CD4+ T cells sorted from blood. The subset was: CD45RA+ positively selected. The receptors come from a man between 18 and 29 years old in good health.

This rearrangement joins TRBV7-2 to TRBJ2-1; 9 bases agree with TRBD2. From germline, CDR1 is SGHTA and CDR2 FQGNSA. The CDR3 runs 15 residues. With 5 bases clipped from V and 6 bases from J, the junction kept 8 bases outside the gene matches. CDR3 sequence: CASSPAGGWSNEQFF. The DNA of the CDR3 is TGTGCCAGCAGCCCAGCGGGAGGTTGGAGCAATGAGCAGTTCTTC.

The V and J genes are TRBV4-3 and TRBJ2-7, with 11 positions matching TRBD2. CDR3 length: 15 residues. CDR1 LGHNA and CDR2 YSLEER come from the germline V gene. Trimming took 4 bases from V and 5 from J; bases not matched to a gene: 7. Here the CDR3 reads CASSPASGRRHEQYF. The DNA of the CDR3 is TGCGCCAGCAGCCCCGCTAGCGGGAGGCGGCACGAGCAGTACTTC.

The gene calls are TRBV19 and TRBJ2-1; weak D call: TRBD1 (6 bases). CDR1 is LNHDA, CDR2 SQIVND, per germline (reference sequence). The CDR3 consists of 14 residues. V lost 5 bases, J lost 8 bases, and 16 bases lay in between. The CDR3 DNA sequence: TGTGCCAGTAGTCCCCCGTTCAGGGGCGATGAGCAGTTCTTC. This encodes CASSPPFRGDEQFF.

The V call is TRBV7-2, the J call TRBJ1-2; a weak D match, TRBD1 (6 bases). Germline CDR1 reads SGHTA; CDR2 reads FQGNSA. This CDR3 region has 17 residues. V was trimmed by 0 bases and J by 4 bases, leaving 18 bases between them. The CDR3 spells CASSLATGSPTSYGYTF. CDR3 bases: TGTGCCAGCAGCTTAGCGACAGGTTCTCCAACCAGCTATGGCTACACCTTC.

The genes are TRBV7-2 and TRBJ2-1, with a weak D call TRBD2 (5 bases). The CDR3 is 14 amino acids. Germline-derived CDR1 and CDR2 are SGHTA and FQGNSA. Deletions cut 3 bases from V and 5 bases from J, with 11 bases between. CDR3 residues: CASSLYRTDNEQFF. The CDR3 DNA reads TGTGCCAGCAGCTTGTATCGGACTGACAATGAGCAGTTCTTC.

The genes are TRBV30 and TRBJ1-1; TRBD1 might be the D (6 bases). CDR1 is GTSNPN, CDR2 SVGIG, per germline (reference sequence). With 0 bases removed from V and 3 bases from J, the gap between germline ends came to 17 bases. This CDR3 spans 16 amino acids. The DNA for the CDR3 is TGTGCCTGGAGTGTACAGAAGTGGCCAGGGGACACTGAAGCTTTCTTT. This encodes CAWSVQKWPGDTEAFF. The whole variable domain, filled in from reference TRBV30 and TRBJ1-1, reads SQTIHQWPATLVQPVGSPLSLECTVEGTSNPNLYWYRQAAGRGLQLLFYSVGIGQISSEVPQNLSASRPQDRQFILSSKKLLLSDSGFYLCAWSVQKWPGDTEAFFGQGTRLTVV.

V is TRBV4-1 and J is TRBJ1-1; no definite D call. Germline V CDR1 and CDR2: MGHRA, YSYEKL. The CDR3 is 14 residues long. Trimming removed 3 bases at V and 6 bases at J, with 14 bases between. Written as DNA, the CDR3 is TGCGCCAGCAGCCAGCCCGGCAGGTATCCTGAAGCTTTCTTT. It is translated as CASSQPGRYPEAFF.

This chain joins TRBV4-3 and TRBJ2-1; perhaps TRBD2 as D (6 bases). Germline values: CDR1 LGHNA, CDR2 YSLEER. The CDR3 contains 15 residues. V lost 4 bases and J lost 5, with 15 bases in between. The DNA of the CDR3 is TGCGCCAGCAGCCGTAGCGGCCCCGGGGACAATGAGCAGTTCTTC. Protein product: CASSRSGPGDNEQFF.

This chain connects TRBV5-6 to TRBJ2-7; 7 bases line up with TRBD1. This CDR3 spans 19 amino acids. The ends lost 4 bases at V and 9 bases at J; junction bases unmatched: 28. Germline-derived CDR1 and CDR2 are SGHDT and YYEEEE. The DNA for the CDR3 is TGTGCCAGCAGCCGCCGTCCTGTTGGGACAGCCGGTCGGGTTAGCGTGCAGTACTTC. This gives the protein CASSRRPVGTAGRVSVQYF.

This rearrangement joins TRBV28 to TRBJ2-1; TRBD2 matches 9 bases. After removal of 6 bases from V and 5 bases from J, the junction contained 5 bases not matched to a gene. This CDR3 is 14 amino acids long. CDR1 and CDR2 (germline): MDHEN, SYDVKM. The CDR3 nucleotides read TGTGCCAGCAGGCTTAGCGGGGGACACAATGAGCAGTTCTTC. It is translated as CASRLSGGHNEQFF.

For the CDR3, the DNA is TGTGCCAGCAGCTACGGGTTAGGCTACGAGCAGTACTTC. It specifies CASSYGLGYEQYF. The chain is built from TRBV11-3 and TRBJ2-7; D unresolved. Deletions cut 4 bases from V and 3 bases from J, with 10 bases between. There are 13 residues in the CDR3. Looked up from germline, CDR1 is SGHNT and CDR2 is YENEEA.

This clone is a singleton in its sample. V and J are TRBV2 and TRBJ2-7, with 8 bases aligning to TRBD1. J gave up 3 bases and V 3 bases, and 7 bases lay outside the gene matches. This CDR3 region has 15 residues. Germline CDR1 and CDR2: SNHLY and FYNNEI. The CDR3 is CASSEEQGGGYEQYF. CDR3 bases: TGTGCCAGCAGTGAGGAACAGGGGGGCGGCTACGAGCAGTACTTC.

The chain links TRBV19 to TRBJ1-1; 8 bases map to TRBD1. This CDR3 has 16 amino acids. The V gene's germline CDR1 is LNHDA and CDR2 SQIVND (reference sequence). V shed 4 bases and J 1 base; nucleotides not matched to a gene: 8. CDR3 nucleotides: TGTGCCAGTAGTACCAGACCGGACAGGGCGAACACTGAAGCTTTCTTT. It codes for CASSTRPDRANTEAFF.

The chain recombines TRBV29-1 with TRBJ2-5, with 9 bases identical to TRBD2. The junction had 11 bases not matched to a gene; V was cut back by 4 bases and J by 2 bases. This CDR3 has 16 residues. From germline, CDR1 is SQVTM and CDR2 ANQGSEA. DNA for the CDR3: TGCAGCGTTGTAATTTGGCGGGGGGGTGGACAAGAGACCCAGTACTTC. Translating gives CSVVIWRGGGQETQYF.

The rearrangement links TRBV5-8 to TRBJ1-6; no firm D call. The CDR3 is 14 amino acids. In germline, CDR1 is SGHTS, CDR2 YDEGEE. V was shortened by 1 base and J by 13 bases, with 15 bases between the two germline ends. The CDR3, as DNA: TGTGCCAGCAGCTTGAGTGTCATTACTCATCCCCTCCACTTT. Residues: CASSLSVITHPLHF.

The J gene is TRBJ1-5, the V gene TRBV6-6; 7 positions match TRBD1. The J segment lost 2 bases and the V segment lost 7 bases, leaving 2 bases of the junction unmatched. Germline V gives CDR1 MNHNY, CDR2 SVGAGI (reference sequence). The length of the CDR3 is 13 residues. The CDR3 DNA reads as TGTGCCAGCACCGACAGGGGCAATCAGCCCCAGCATTTT. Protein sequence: CASTDRGNQPQHF.

The CDR3 DNA is TGTGCCAGTAGTATAGAGGTCCCTAGCGGGAGCCGTAGCACAGATACGCAGTATTTT. Translated, it gives CASSIEVPSGSRSTDTQYF. The gene calls are TRBV19 and TRBJ2-3, with 10 bases fitting TRBD2. This CDR3 has 19 residues. V lost 0 bases and J lost 0; bases outside the gene matches: 9. Germline V gene data show CDR1 as LNHDA and CDR2 as SQIVND (reference sequence).

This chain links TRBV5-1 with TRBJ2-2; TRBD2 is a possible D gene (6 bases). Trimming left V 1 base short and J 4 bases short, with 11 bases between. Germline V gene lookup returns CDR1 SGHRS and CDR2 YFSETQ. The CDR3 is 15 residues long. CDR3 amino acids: CASSLMAGTTGELFF. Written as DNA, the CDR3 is TGCGCCAGCAGCTTGATGGCGGGAACCACCGGGGAGCTGTTTTTT.

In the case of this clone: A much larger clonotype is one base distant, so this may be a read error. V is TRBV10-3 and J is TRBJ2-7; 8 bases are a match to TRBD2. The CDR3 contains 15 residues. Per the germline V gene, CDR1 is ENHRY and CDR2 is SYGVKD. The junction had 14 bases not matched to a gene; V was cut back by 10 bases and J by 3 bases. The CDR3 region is CASSDSSGRGYEQYF. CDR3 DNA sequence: TGTGCCAGCAGCGACTCCAGCGGGAGAGGCTACGAGCAGTACTTC.

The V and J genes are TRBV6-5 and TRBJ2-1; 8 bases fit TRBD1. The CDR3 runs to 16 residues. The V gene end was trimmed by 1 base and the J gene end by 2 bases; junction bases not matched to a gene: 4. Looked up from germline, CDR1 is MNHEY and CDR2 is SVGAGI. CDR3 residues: CASSYLDRVPYNEQFF. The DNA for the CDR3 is TGTGCCAGCAGTTACTTGGACAGGGTCCCCTACAATGAGCAGTTCTTC.

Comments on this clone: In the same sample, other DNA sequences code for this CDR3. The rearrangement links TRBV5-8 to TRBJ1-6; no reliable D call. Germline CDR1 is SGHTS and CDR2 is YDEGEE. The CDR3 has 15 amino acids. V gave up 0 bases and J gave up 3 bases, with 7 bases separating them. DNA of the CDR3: TGTGCCAGCAGCTTGGGAGTCAGCTATAATTCACCCCTCCACTTT. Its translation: CASSLGVSYNSPLHF. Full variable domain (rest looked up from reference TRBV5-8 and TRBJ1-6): EAGVTQSPTHLIKTRGQQATLRCSPISGHTSVYWYQQALGLGLQFLLWYDEGEERNRGNFPPRFSGRQFPNYSSELNVNALELEDSALYLCASSLGVSYNSPLHFGNGTRLTVT.

DNA of the CDR3: TGTGCCAGCAGCCCCTGGACCTCTACAGGCGGGGAGCTGTTTTTT. This gives the protein CASSPWTSTGGELFF. J is TRBJ2-2 and V is TRBV7-9, with D perhaps TRBD1 (5 bases). The CDR3 extends over 15 amino acids. The germline V and J ends were trimmed by 5 bases and 7 bases, with 17 bases remaining between them. Germline assignment: CDR1 SEHNR and CDR2 FQNEAQ (reference sequence). The full variable domain, rest sourced from reference TRBV7-9 and TRBJ2-2, is DTGVSQNPRHKITKRGQNVTFRCDPISEHNRLYWYRQTLGQGPEFLTYFQNEAQLEKSRLLSDRFSAERPKGSFSTLEIQRTEQGDSAMYLCASSPWTSTGGELFFGEGSRLTVL.

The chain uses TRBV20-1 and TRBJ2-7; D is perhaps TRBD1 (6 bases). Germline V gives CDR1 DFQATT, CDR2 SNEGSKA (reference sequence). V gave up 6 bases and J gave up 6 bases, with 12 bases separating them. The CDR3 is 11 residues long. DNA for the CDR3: TGCAGTGCCACCCGGACAGCCGAGCAGTACTTC. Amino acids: CSATRTAEQYF.

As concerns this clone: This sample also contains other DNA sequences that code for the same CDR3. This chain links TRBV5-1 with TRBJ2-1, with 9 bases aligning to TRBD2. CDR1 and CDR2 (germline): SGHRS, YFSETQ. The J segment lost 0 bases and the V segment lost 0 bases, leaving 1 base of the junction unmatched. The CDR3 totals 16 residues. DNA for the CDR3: TGCGCCAGCAGCTTGGGTAGCGGGAGCTCCTACAATGAGCAGTTCTTC. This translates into CASSLGSGSSYNEQFF.

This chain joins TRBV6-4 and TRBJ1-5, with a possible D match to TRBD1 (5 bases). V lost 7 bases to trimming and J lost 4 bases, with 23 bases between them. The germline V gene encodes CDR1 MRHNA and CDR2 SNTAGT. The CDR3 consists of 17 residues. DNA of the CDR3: TGTGCCAGCAAACCGGGACCGACAACTGGGATAAATCAGCCCCAGCATTTT. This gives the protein CASKPGPTTGINQPQHF.